The entry below gives a single T cell receptor beta chain sequence along with its context. Its specificity is not known. The data stem from a study of Ad26.COV2.S vaccination and SARS-CoV-2 variants. At the level of the study: Administration of Ad26.COV2.S was intramuscular, either once or twice 56 days apart.

The treatment here: some 20 received Ad26.COV2.S at low or high dose, single or two shots; about 5 received placebo; per-sample allocation not given. Sampling was done on day 63 after the first vaccine or placebo injection. Germline V CDR1 and CDR2: SGHDN, FVKESK. This CDR3 has 17 residues. Between the trimmed V and J ends, which lost 4 bases and 1 base, there was a span of 19 bases. Overall study results and limits: Possible underestimation of total T cell responses by the TCR breadth and depth analyses was noted. Vaccine recipients had higher spike-specific TCR breadth than placebo recipients.

Profiled with immunoSEQ multiplex PCR; TCRdb holds only in-frame clones, not every one. In the table there are approximately 480,000 clones, approximately 88% of which are singletons. The sequence was collected from a person between 18 and 65 years old who received the Ad26.COV2.S COVID-19 vaccine or a placebo. The chain carries TRBV14 and TRBJ1-1, with no clear D. The sequencing here drew on peripheral blood, taken in a trial of Ad26.COV2.S vaccine versus placebo. The CDR3 DNA follows: TGTGCCAGCAGCCCGCAGGAGGGCTACTTACCGAACACTGAAGCTTTCTTT. Amino acid sequence: CASSPQEGYLPNTEAFF.